These 13 T cell receptor beta chains share one sample of origin, sequenced in a study of beta chain features in type 1 diabetes. The authors reverse transcribed all of the isolated RNA, so sequencing captured expressed TCRB transcripts. TCRdb keeps only in-frame clones here, not all; method: immunoSEQ multiplex PCR. The table shows hundreds of thousands of clones, with 15% to 19% occurring only once. The sequenced material came from naive CD4+ T cells from blood. The receptors come from a man between 18 and 35 years old in good health.

This sequence joins TRBV19 and TRBJ1-1, with a possible D match to TRBD1 (6 bases). The germline CDR1 and CDR2 sequences are LNHDA and SQIVND (reference sequence). V lost 5 bases and J lost 8, with 12 bases in between. The CDR3 loop spans 12 amino acids. This chain's CDR3 is CASSPLQGEAFF. In DNA, the CDR3 is TGTGCCAGTAGTCCACTACAGGGAGAAGCTTTCTTT.

V gene TRBV6-5 combines with J gene TRBJ2-5; 10 positions match TRBD1. V lost 5 bases and J lost 5; bases outside the gene matches: 5. This CDR3 has 14 amino acids. Germline V gene sequence: CDR1 MNHEY, CDR2 SVGAGI. The CDR3 DNA reads as TGTGCCAGCAGTAAGACAGGGGGCCGTGAGACCCAGTACTTC. Protein sequence: CASSKTGGRETQYF.

The V gene is TRBV11-2, the J gene TRBJ1-5; TRBD1 matches 7 bases. CDR1 is SGHAT and CDR2 is FQNNGV in the germline V gene. The V and J ends lost 0 bases and 4 bases, in that order; junction bases with no gene match: 0. The CDR3 sequence is 14 residues long. The CDR3 DNA reads TGTGCCAGCAGCTTAGACAGGGGGAATCAGCCCCAGCATTTT. Translated, it gives CASSLDRGNQPQHF.

V and J are TRBV19 and TRBJ2-1, with TRBD2 matching over 8 bases. The CDR3 totals 18 residues. The trim removed 4 bases at V and 7 bases at J, leaving 18 bases unmatched. In germline, CDR1 is LNHDA, CDR2 SQIVND (reference sequence). The CDR3 sequence: CASSTARPGTSLKNEQFF. DNA of the CDR3: TGTGCCAGTAGTACCGCCCGGCCTGGGACTAGTCTTAAGAATGAGCAGTTCTTC.

The chain employs TRBV9 and TRBJ2-7; D is unresolved. Germline CDR1 reads SGDLS; CDR2 reads YYNGEE. This CDR3 region has 15 residues. The germline V and J ends were trimmed by 4 bases and 3 bases, with 17 bases remaining between them. CDR3 bases: TGTGCCAGCAGCACGCGGACCGGCCCTAACTACGAGCAGTACTTC. Its translation: CASSTRTGPNYEQYF. The whole variable domain, remainder taken from reference TRBV9 and TRBJ2-7, is DSGVTQTPKHLITATGQRVTLRCSPRSGDLSVYWYQQSLDQGLQFLIQYYNGEERAKGNILERFSAQQFPDLHSELNLSSLELGDSALYFCASSTRTGPNYEQYFGPGTRLTVT.

This clone was counted only a few times. The genes are TRBV5-4 and TRBJ2-5; D is perhaps TRBD2 (6 bases). V dropped 5 bases and J dropped 5 bases, with 16 bases sitting between them. The CDR3 is 14 amino acids. Germline CDR1 is SGHNT and CDR2 is YYREEE (reference sequence). The CDR3 protein is CASSDQGGGETQYF. Written as DNA, the CDR3 is TGTGCCAGCAGTGATCAGGGTGGGGGGGAGACCCAGTACTTC.

This clone showed up just a few times. The chain has TRBV11-2 and TRBJ2-4; D unclear. The CDR3 runs to 13 residues. The germline gives CDR1 SGHAT, CDR2 FQNNGV. V was cut by 1 base and J by 4 bases, with 5 bases left in between. In DNA form, the CDR3 reads TGTGCCAGCAGCTTAGGGGGTAAAAACATTCAGTACTTC. Protein sequence: CASSLGGKNIQYF.

In DNA, the CDR3 is TGCGCCAGCAGCCAGCAGGGGGGCTGGGCCCAGCATTTT. Amino acids: CASSQQGGWAQHF. The J gene is TRBJ1-5, the V gene TRBV4-1, with 7 bases matching TRBD1. The CDR3 consists of 13 residues. The trim removed 3 bases at V and 11 bases at J, leaving 7 bases unmatched. CDR1 and CDR2 (germline): MGHRA, YSYEKL.

This clone was seen more than once but under ten times. This chain links TRBV9 with TRBJ1-3; no firm D call. The CDR3 has 11 amino acids. The V and J ends lost 4 bases and 4 bases respectively, with 3 bases between them. Germline lookup yields CDR1 SGDLS and CDR2 YYNGEE. The CDR3 DNA reads TGTGCCAGCAGCACCGGAAACACCATATATTTT. Its translation is CASSTGNTIYF.

The V gene is TRBV9, the J gene TRBJ2-3; the D gene is possibly TRBD2 (6 bases). Germline assignment: CDR1 SGDLS and CDR2 YYNGEE. Trimming cost V 4 bases and J 6 bases, with 15 bases left between them. The CDR3 is 14 residues long. This chain's CDR3 is CASSTGLPPDTQYF. The CDR3 DNA reads TGTGCCAGCAGCACGGGACTCCCGCCGGATACGCAGTATTTT.

This chain connects TRBV2 to TRBJ1-2, with 7 nucleotides matching TRBD1. Unmatched junction bases numbered 7, after V lost 6 bases and J lost 0 bases. The CDR3 loop spans 15 amino acids. The germline V gene has CDR1 SNHLY and CDR2 FYNNEI. The DNA of the CDR3 is TGTGCCAGCAGCAGGGACAGATCGACTAACTATGGCTACACCTTC. Translated, it gives CASSRDRSTNYGYTF.

The rearrangement uses TRBV4-2 and TRBJ1-2; tentatively, D is TRBD1 (6 bases). This CDR3 spans 15 amino acids. V shed 4 bases and J shed 4 bases, with 16 bases lying between them. Germline V gene sequence: CDR1 LGHNA, CDR2 YNFKEQ. The CDR3 coding sequence is TGTGCCAGCAGCCGGAACAGGGATCGCGTCTATGGCTACACCTTC. Translated, it gives CASSRNRDRVYGYTF.

This clone was found a few times. V usage is TRBV5-4 and J usage is TRBJ2-7, with 8 nucleotides matching TRBD2. The germline V gene has CDR1 SGHNT and CDR2 YYREEE (reference sequence). Trimming cost V 4 bases and J 0 bases; bases outside gene matches: 6. The CDR3 length is 15 residues. The DNA for the CDR3 is TGTGCCAGCAGCCCGGGGGGGACTAACTCCTACGAGCAGTACTTC. Protein product: CASSPGGTNSYEQYF.